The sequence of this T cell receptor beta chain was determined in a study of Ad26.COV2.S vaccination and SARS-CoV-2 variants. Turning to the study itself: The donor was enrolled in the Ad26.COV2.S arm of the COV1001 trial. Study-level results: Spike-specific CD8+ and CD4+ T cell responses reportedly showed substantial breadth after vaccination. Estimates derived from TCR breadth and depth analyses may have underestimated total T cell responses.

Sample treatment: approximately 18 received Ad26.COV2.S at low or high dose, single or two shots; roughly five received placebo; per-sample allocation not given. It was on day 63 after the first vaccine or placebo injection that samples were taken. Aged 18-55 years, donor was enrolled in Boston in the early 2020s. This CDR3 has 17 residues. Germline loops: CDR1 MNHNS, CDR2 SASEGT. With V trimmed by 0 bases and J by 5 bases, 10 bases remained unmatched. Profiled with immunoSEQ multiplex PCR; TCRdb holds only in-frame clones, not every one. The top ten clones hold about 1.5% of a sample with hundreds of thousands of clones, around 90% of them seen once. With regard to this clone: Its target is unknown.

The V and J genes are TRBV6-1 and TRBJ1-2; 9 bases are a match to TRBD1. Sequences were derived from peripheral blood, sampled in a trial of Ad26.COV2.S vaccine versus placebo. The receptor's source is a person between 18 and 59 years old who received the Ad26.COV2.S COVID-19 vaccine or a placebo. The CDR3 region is CASSEAKKGQGLYGYTF. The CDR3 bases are TGTGCCAGCAGTGAAGCGAAAAAGGGACAGGGCTTATATGGCTACACCTTC.